This T cell receptor (beta chain) was documented in a study of shared clonotypes between healthy human individuals. Researchers sequenced unsorted PBMC DNA using ten immunoSEQ deep assay plates. Repertoires were generated with immunoSEQ multiplex PCR, while TCRdb's copy carries only in-frame clones and drops some. Of fewer than 700,000 clones listed, just over 75% are singletons. Germline loops: CDR1 SGHRS, CDR2 YFSETQ. V was clipped by 0 bases and J by 5 bases, with 14 bases between them. The CDR3 has 15 amino acids. Caucasian adults residing in Nashville, Tennessee made up all the donors. For genomic DNA, unsorted samples relied on tens of millions of PBMCs.

Sequencing was carried out using PBMCs. The TCR was taken from a woman aged 40 to 49 in good health. Some clones in this sample may be carry-over from other donors' samples. The V and J genes are TRBV5-1 and TRBJ1-2; D might be TRBD1 (6 bases). The CDR3 protein is CASSLASGEGYGYTF. The CDR3 coding sequence is TGCGCCAGCAGCTTGGCTTCAGGGGAGGGGTATGGCTACACCTTC. Using reference TRBV5-1 and TRBJ1-2 for the parts outside the CDR3, the full variable domain is KAGVTQTPRYLIKTRGQQVTLSCSPISGHRSVSWYQQTPGQGLQFLFEYFSETQRNKGNFPGRFSGRQFSNSRSEMNVSTLELGDSALYLCASSLASGEGYGYTFGSGTRLTVV.